These T cell receptor beta chains were read from a single sample in a study of T cell changes during pregnancy in multiple sclerosis. The repertoire was sequenced with immunoSEQ multiplex PCR; TCRdb's copy has only in-frame clones and lacks some. Of 28,000 or so clones in the sample, around nine tenths were seen once. The starting material was CD8+ T cells from peripheral blood mononuclear cells, obtained in the second trimester of pregnancy. The receptors stem from a female donor with multiple sclerosis, enrolled in a pregnancy study. Each CDR3 is given with its conserved first and last residue. D genes are given only for firm matches. Some rows have no size entry. The others give once, few or many, or a class for an expanded clone.

v_call: TRBV6-4; clone_size: few; d_call: -; j_call: TRBJ2-1; cdr3_nt: TGTGCCAGCAGTCCCGGAGACAGCTACAATGAGCAGTTCTTC; cdr3_aa: CASSPGDSYNEQFF
v_call: TRBV30; clone_size: -; d_call: TRBD1; j_call: TRBJ1-2; cdr3_nt: TGTGCCTGGAGCGGGGACAACAGGGGCCATCATGGCTACACCTTC; cdr3_aa: CAWSGDNRGHHGYTF
v_call: TRBV4-1; clone_size: -; d_call: TRBD2; j_call: TRBJ2-3; cdr3_nt: TGCGCCAGCAGCCTAATAGCGGGGGGGCGGACAGATACGCAGTATTTT; cdr3_aa: CASSLIAGGRTDTQYF
v_call: TRBV4-1; clone_size: once; d_call: -; j_call: TRBJ2-7; cdr3_nt: TGCGCCAGCAGCCATCTTGAGGGCTTCCCGGACTACGAGCAGTACTTC; cdr3_aa: CASSHLEGFPDYEQYF
v_call: TRBV5-6; clone_size: -; d_call: -; j_call: TRBJ2-5; cdr3_nt: TGTGCCAGCAGCTTGATGAAAGACATCTCGGAGACCCAGTACTTC; cdr3_aa: CASSLMKDISETQYF
v_call: TRBV18; clone_size: -; d_call: TRBD2; j_call: TRBJ2-7; cdr3_nt: TGTGCCAGCTCGCTGACTAGCGGCTACGAGCAGTACTTC; cdr3_aa: CASSLTSGYEQYF
v_call: TRBV18; clone_size: -; d_call: -; j_call: TRBJ2-7; cdr3_nt: TGTGCCAGCTCACCACTGATGGACAATTCCTACGAGCAGTACTTC; cdr3_aa: CASSPLMDNSYEQYF
v_call: TRBV19; clone_size: few; d_call: -; j_call: TRBJ2-6; cdr3_nt: TGTGCCAGTAGTAGGACAGGGAGGGCTGGGGCCAACGTCCTGACTTTC; cdr3_aa: CASSRTGRAGANVLTF
v_call: TRBV7-7; clone_size: once; d_call: TRBD1; j_call: TRBJ1-4; cdr3_nt: TGTGCTAGCAGCGCGACGACAGGGTTTTATGAAAAACTGTTTTTT; cdr3_aa: CASSATTGFYEKLFF
v_call: TRBV10-1; clone_size: -; d_call: -; j_call: TRBJ2-7; cdr3_nt: TGCGCCAGCAGTGAGAGTCAGTCCTACGAGCAGTACTTC; cdr3_aa: CASSESQSYEQYF
v_call: TRBV7-6; clone_size: -; d_call: TRBD2; j_call: TRBJ2-3; cdr3_nt: TGTGCCAGCAGCCCCTTAGGGCGGGGGGCCAACCACCTGCAGTATTTT; cdr3_aa: CASSPLGRGANHLQYF
v_call: TRBV25-1; clone_size: -; d_call: TRBD1; j_call: TRBJ2-2; cdr3_nt: TGTGCCAGCAGTGTCCTTCCGGGACAGGGGGCGTCCGGGGAGCTGTTTTTT; cdr3_aa: CASSVLPGQGASGELFF
v_call: TRBV7-2; clone_size: -; d_call: TRBD2; j_call: TRBJ2-7; cdr3_nt: TGTGCCAGCAGCTTTCTACTAGCGGGGGCCTACGAGCAGTACTTC; cdr3_aa: CASSFLLAGAYEQYF
v_call: TRBV5-6; clone_size: -; d_call: -; j_call: TRBJ2-7; cdr3_nt: TGTGCCAGCAGCTTGGCAGGACACTACGAGCAGTACTTC; cdr3_aa: CASSLAGHYEQYF
v_call: TRBV29-1; clone_size: -; d_call: TRBD2; j_call: TRBJ2-1; cdr3_nt: TGCAGCGTTGAAGTGGGACTAGCGGGGGGCTACAGGGATGAGCAGTTCTTC; cdr3_aa: CSVEVGLAGGYRDEQFF
v_call: TRBV19; clone_size: -; d_call: -; j_call: TRBJ2-7; cdr3_nt: TGTGCCAGTAGTATACAGGGAACCTACGAGCAGTACTTC; cdr3_aa: CASSIQGTYEQYF
v_call: TRBV19; clone_size: -; d_call: -; j_call: TRBJ2-7; cdr3_nt: TGTGCCAGTAGTCCCGTGGAGGGGTTGAACTACGAGCAGTACTTC; cdr3_aa: CASSPVEGLNYEQYF
v_call: TRBV11-2; clone_size: -; d_call: -; j_call: TRBJ2-7; cdr3_nt: TGTGCCAGCAGCTTTTCAAGGGGCGCCTACGAGCAGTACTTC; cdr3_aa: CASSFSRGAYEQYF
v_call: TRBV5-6; clone_size: once; d_call: TRBD2; j_call: TRBJ2-3; cdr3_nt: TGTGCCAGCAGCTTCGGACTAGCGGGGTACATGAGGGTGCAGTATTTT; cdr3_aa: CASSFGLAGYMRVQYF
v_call: TRBV30; clone_size: -; d_call: -; j_call: TRBJ1-2; cdr3_nt: TGTGCCGTGGAGGTGCGGAACTATGGCTACACCTTC; cdr3_aa: CAVEVRNYGYTF
v_call: TRBV5-6; clone_size: many; d_call: -; j_call: TRBJ1-3; cdr3_nt: TGTGCCAGCAGCTTGGATGCAGAAATGCTCGGAAACACCATATATTTT; cdr3_aa: CASSLDAEMLGNTIYF
v_call: TRBV27; clone_size: -; d_call: -; j_call: TRBJ1-2; cdr3_nt: TGTGCCAGCAGTTTACGGGGGGTCTATGGCTACACCTTC; cdr3_aa: CASSLRGVYGYTF
v_call: TRBV28; clone_size: -; d_call: -; j_call: TRBJ2-7; cdr3_nt: TGTGCCAGCAGCCTTGACAACTCCTACGAGCAGTACTTC; cdr3_aa: CASSLDNSYEQYF
v_call: TRBV7-9; clone_size: -; d_call: -; j_call: TRBJ1-2; cdr3_nt: TGTGCCAGCAGCTTAGCGTATGGGGCAGATGGCTACACCTTC; cdr3_aa: CASSLAYGADGYTF
v_call: TRBV11-2; clone_size: -; d_call: -; j_call: TRBJ2-4; cdr3_nt: TGTGCCAGCAGCGCCAAAGCCGGGAAAAACATTCAGTACTTC; cdr3_aa: CASSAKAGKNIQYF
v_call: TRBV9; clone_size: -; d_call: -; j_call: TRBJ1-2; cdr3_nt: TGTGCCAGCAGCGACGGAGGGAAATATGGCTACACCTTC; cdr3_aa: CASSDGGKYGYTF
v_call: TRBV7-9; clone_size: -; d_call: -; j_call: TRBJ1-3; cdr3_nt: TGTGCCAGCAGCCCAGGCAGGGTAAACACCATATATTTT; cdr3_aa: CASSPGRVNTIYF
v_call: TRBV4-1; clone_size: -; d_call: -; j_call: TRBJ1-2; cdr3_nt: TGCGCCAGCAGCCCGATGCGACAGCCGTATGGCTACACCTTC; cdr3_aa: CASSPMRQPYGYTF
v_call: TRBV19; clone_size: -; d_call: -; j_call: TRBJ1-1; cdr3_nt: TGTGCCAGTAGTTCCGGGGTGAACACTGAAGCTTTCTTT; cdr3_aa: CASSSGVNTEAFF
v_call: TRBV27; clone_size: -; d_call: -; j_call: TRBJ1-2; cdr3_nt: TGTGCCAGCAGTTTGGCGGGGGGCTACTATGGCTACACCTTC; cdr3_aa: CASSLAGGYYGYTF
v_call: TRBV11-2; clone_size: -; d_call: -; j_call: TRBJ2-5; cdr3_nt: TGTGCCAGCAGCTCTCAAGAGACCCAGTACTTC; cdr3_aa: CASSSQETQYF
v_call: TRBV6-4; clone_size: -; d_call: TRBD2; j_call: TRBJ2-5; cdr3_nt: TGTGCCAGCAGTGAGGGACTAGCGGGCCAAGAGACCCAGTACTTC; cdr3_aa: CASSEGLAGQETQYF
v_call: TRBV4-1; clone_size: -; d_call: TRBD1; j_call: TRBJ2-3; cdr3_nt: TGCGCCAGCAGCCAATACGGGACAGGGACAGATACGCAGTATTTT; cdr3_aa: CASSQYGTGTDTQYF
v_call: TRBV7-6; clone_size: -; d_call: -; j_call: TRBJ1-6; cdr3_nt: TGTGCCAGCAGCTTAGGACGGAGCTCCTATAATTCACCCCTCCACTTT; cdr3_aa: CASSLGRSSYNSPLHF
v_call: TRBV6-1; clone_size: -; d_call: -; j_call: TRBJ2-5; cdr3_nt: TGTGCCAGCAGTGAAGAGGCCGGGGGCCAAGAGACCCAGTACTTC; cdr3_aa: CASSEEAGGQETQYF
v_call: TRBV19; clone_size: -; d_call: -; j_call: TRBJ2-1; cdr3_nt: TGTGCCAGTAGTGCCCGGGCCAGGGGTGAAGATGAGCAGTTCTTC; cdr3_aa: CASSARARGEDEQFF
v_call: TRBV4-2; clone_size: -; d_call: TRBD1; j_call: TRBJ1-2; cdr3_nt: TGTGCCAGCAGCCAGTCCGGGACAGGGGGCAATGGCTACACCTTC; cdr3_aa: CASSQSGTGGNGYTF
v_call: TRBV6-6; clone_size: -; d_call: -; j_call: TRBJ2-2; cdr3_nt: TGTGCCAGCAAGGAGTCCAGGGGAGAAACCGGGGAGCTGTTTTTT; cdr3_aa: CASKESRGETGELFF
v_call: TRBV27; clone_size: -; d_call: TRBD1; j_call: TRBJ1-1; cdr3_nt: TGTGCCACCGCTGTTCTCCGGGACAGGGCCAGAGGTCCAATCATGAACACTGAAGCTTTCTTT; cdr3_aa: CATAVLRDRARGPIMNTEAFF
v_call: TRBV30; clone_size: -; d_call: -; j_call: TRBJ1-5; cdr3_nt: TGTGCCTGGAGTGTAGTAGCAGGGAATCAGCCCCAGCATTTT; cdr3_aa: CAWSVVAGNQPQHF
v_call: TRBV5-6; clone_size: -; d_call: -; j_call: TRBJ2-7; cdr3_nt: TGTGCCAGCAGCTTAGCGGCAGGGGTAAACGAGCAGTACTTC; cdr3_aa: CASSLAAGVNEQYF